Below are 25 T cell receptor beta chains sequenced from a single sample in a study of blood T cell repertoires in COVID-19. TCRdb keeps only in-frame clones here, not all; method: immunoSEQ multiplex PCR. The sample lists 300,000 to 350,000 clones, more than 75% seen once, with less than 3.5% in the top ten. Sequenced material: peripheral blood. The receptors were gathered from a woman in her late teens or twenties who had recovered from COVID-19.

The chain employs TRBV20-1 and TRBJ2-3; D is possibly TRBD1 (7 bases). There are 14 residues in the CDR3. The V end was cut by 3 bases, the J end by 2 bases, with 12 bases between. The germline V gene has CDR1 DFQATT and CDR2 SNEGSKA (reference sequence). The DNA for the CDR3 is TGCAGTGCTAGTCAGGGGGGCGACACAGATACGCAGTATTTT. It translates to CSASQGGDTDTQYF.

The chain couples TRBV7-6 to TRBJ1-1; 7 nucleotides match TRBD1. The CDR3 consists of 18 residues. Germline V gene lookup returns CDR1 SGHVS and CDR2 FNYEAQ. J lost 3 bases, V lost 1 base, and 14 bases had no gene match. The CDR3 coding sequence is TGTGCCAGCAGCTTAGTAGGGGACAGCCGCGAATGGGACACTGAAGCTTTCTTT. Protein: CASSLVGDSREWDTEAFF.

This rearrangement joins TRBV2 to TRBJ2-2, with TRBD2 identical over 9 bases. The CDR3 runs 15 residues. Germline CDR1 is SNHLY and CDR2 is FYNNEI. The ends lost 5 bases at V and 1 base at J; junction bases unmatched: 2. CDR3 sequence (DNA): TGTGCCAGCAGTCCTAGCGGGATGAACACCGGGGAGCTGTTTTTT. It specifies CASSPSGMNTGELFF.

The chain has TRBV6-5 and TRBJ1-1; 7 positions match TRBD1. J lost 4 bases, V lost 1 base, and 3 bases had no gene match. The CDR3 totals 14 residues. CDR1 is MNHEY, CDR2 SVGAGI, per germline. The CDR3 reads CASSYFQGGTEAFF. The CDR3 DNA reads TGTGCCAGCAGTTACTTCCAGGGGGGCACTGAAGCTTTCTTT.

CDR3 bases: TGTGCCAGCAGCGTGGACGCGTGGTTTGGAGTGGTAGCGGGAGCCCGTTCCTACAATGAGCAGTTCTTC. It specifies CASSVDAWFGVVAGARSYNEQFF. The V call is TRBV9, the J call TRBJ2-1; 9 bases match TRBD2. The CDR3 has 23 amino acids. The germline CDR1 and CDR2 sequences are SGDLS and YYNGEE. V shed 2 bases, J shed 1 base, and the junction held 25 bases outside the gene matches.

This chain connects TRBV5-6 to TRBJ2-7; D is perhaps TRBD2 (6 bases). With 0 bases removed from V and 3 bases from J, the gap between germline ends came to 10 bases. CDR1 and CDR2 from the germline V gene are SGHDT and YYEEEE. The CDR3 is 14 amino acids. CDR3 coding DNA: TGTGCCAGCAGCTTGGCCCAGGGACTCTACGAGCAGTACGTC. This gives the protein CASSLAQGLYEQYV.

The V gene is TRBV6-5, the J gene TRBJ1-3; TRBD1 matches at 9 bases. This CDR3 has 15 amino acids. With 5 bases clipped from V and 4 bases from J, the junction kept 6 bases outside the gene matches. Germline V gives CDR1 MNHEY, CDR2 SVGAGI. The CDR3 DNA sequence: TGTGCCAGCAGTCGCCCGGGACAGGGAGGAAACACCATATATTTT. It codes for CASSRPGQGGNTIYF.

This chain uses TRBV18 with TRBJ1-2; D may be TRBD1 (6 bases). V gave up 1 base and J gave up 6 bases, with 15 bases separating them. Germline values: CDR1 KGHSH, CDR2 LQKENI. CDR3 length equals 15 residues. In DNA form, the CDR3 reads TGTGCCAGCTCACCACAGGGGGTACAATATGATGGCTACACCTTC. It yields the protein CASSPQGVQYDGYTF. The variable domain in full, with the rest retrieved from reference TRBV18 and TRBJ1-2, is NAGVMQNPRHLVRRRGQEARLRCSPMKGHSHVYWYRQLPEEGLKFMVYLQKENIIDESGMPKERFSAEFPKEGPSILRIQQVVRGDSAAYFCASSPQGVQYDGYTFGSGTRLTVV.

This clone has only one observation. The chain has TRBV20-1 and TRBJ2-1; D is uncertain. There are 10 residues in the CDR3. Trimming stripped 8 bases from V and 3 bases from J, with 5 bases between. The germline V gene encodes CDR1 DFQATT and CDR2 SNEGSKA (reference sequence). CDR3 amino acids: CSLLYNEQFF. CDR3 DNA sequence: TGCAGTTTACTCTACAATGAGCAGTTCTTC.

A few counts support this clone. The V and J genes are TRBV5-1 and TRBJ1-3; D call uncertain. Trimming left V 4 bases short and J 0 bases short, with 11 bases between. The CDR3 runs 15 residues. Germline V gene sequence: CDR1 SGHRS, CDR2 YFSETQ. In DNA form, the CDR3 reads TGCGCCAGCAGCCAACCAGGATCCTCTGGAAACACCATATATTTT. Encoded protein: CASSQPGSSGNTIYF.

The V and J genes are TRBV7-2 and TRBJ1-1; D is unresolved. V was clipped by 2 bases and J by 5 bases, with 9 bases between them. This CDR3 comprises 13 residues. Germline-derived CDR1 and CDR2 are SGHTA and FQGNSA. The CDR3 DNA reads TGTGCCAGCAGCTTATACGGGATGACTGAAGCTTTCTTT. Translated, it gives CASSLYGMTEAFF.

The CDR3 DNA is TGCGCCAGCAGCCCTGGATGGACAGGCGAGGGGGAAAAACTGTTTTTT. Translating it yields CASSPGWTGEGEKLFF. The genes are TRBV4-3 and TRBJ1-4; 7 bases map to TRBD1. V shed 4 bases, J shed 8 bases, and the junction held 13 bases outside the gene matches. CDR3 length equals 16 residues. Germline V gene data show CDR1 as LGHNA and CDR2 as YSLEER.

J is TRBJ2-3 and V is TRBV6-2 or TRBV6-3; TRBD2 matches 11 bases. The length of the CDR3 is 16 residues. V was pared by 5 bases and J by 2 bases, with 6 bases of the junction left unmatched. From germline, CDR1 is MNHEY and CDR2 SVGEGT. The CDR3 region is CASSPRLAGFTDTQYF. CDR3 nucleotide sequence: TGTGCCAGCAGTCCGCGACTAGCGGGGTTCACAGATACGCAGTATTTT.

This chain connects TRBV30 to TRBJ2-7; 8 bases are shared with TRBD2. The CDR3 runs 15 residues. V lost 1 base and J lost 4; bases outside the gene matches: 9. Germline CDR1 reads GTSNPN; CDR2 reads SVGIG (reference sequence). CDR3 DNA: TGTGCCTGGAGTGATACGGGACTAGGGGTATACGAGCAGTACGTC. Amino acids: CAWSDTGLGVYEQYV.

The sample holds many counts of this clone. The chain recombines TRBV2 with TRBJ2-1; maybe TRBD2 (5 bases). CDR3 length: 13 amino acids. V lost 8 bases and J 0 bases, leaving 8 bases between the germline ends. Looked up from germline, CDR1 is SNHLY and CDR2 is FYNNEI. CDR3 DNA sequence: TGTGCCAGCGGAGGAAGCTCCTACAATGAGCAGTTCTTC. Protein product: CASGGSSYNEQFF.

CDR3 residues: CASSDSERESSYEQYV. The CDR3 DNA reads TGTGCCAGCAGTGACTCGGAAAGGGAGAGCTCCTACGAGCAGTACGTC. The genes are TRBV6-4 and TRBJ2-7, with D perhaps matching TRBD2 (5 bases). Germline lookup yields CDR1 MRHNA and CDR2 SNTAGT. Trimming pared 0 bases from V and 0 bases from J, leaving 12 bases between. The CDR3 consists of 16 residues.

This chain uses TRBV2 with TRBJ2-1; tentatively, D is TRBD2 (6 bases). V was cut by 5 bases and J by 0 bases, with 11 bases left in between. Germline V gene data show CDR1 as SNHLY and CDR2 as FYNNEI. The CDR3 has 15 residues. CDR3 protein: CASSPGTYSYNEQFF. CDR3 DNA sequence: TGTGCCAGCAGTCCCGGGACTTACTCCTACAATGAGCAGTTCTTC.

The chain uses TRBV5-6 and TRBJ2-1, with D tentatively TRBD1 (6 bases). The CDR3 consists of 16 residues. V lost 2 bases and J lost 9, with 21 bases in between. Germline CDR1 SGHDT, CDR2 YYEEEE. The CDR3 protein is CASSLRETGSFTEQFF. The CDR3 DNA is TGTGCCAGCAGCTTAAGGGAGACAGGCTCCTTCACTGAGCAGTTCTTC.

The chain uses TRBV7-9 and TRBJ1-4, with a weak D call TRBD1 (5 bases). Germline V CDR1 and CDR2: SEHNR, FQNEAQ (reference sequence). V was shortened by 5 bases and J by 8 bases, with 18 bases between the two germline ends. The CDR3 spans 15 residues. DNA for the CDR3: TGTGCCAGCAGCCCTAGAAGGCAGGGTCGAGAAAAACTGTTTTTT. Residues: CASSPRRQGREKLFF.

V gene TRBV19 combines with J gene TRBJ2-1, with TRBD2 matching over 7 bases. The CDR3 has 18 residues. Germline loops: CDR1 LNHDA, CDR2 SQIVND (reference sequence). Unmatched junction bases numbered 9, after V lost 0 bases and J lost 1 base. The CDR3 DNA reads TGTGCCAGTAGTATAGATCCGGCTAGCGGAATTTCCTACAATGAGCAGTTCTTC. Translated, it gives CASSIDPASGISYNEQFF.

The chain links TRBV5-1 to TRBJ1-2; a weak D match, TRBD1 (6 bases). CDR1 SGHRS and CDR2 YFSETQ come from the germline V gene. This CDR3 region has 14 residues. V was trimmed by 4 bases and J by 4 bases, leaving 14 bases between them. The CDR3 DNA is TGCGCCAGCAGCACGACAGGAGAAGGCTATGGCTACACCTTC. Amino acids: CASSTTGEGYGYTF.

The chain employs TRBV6-2 or TRBV6-3 and TRBJ1-5; perhaps TRBD1 as D (5 bases). V shed 5 bases and J shed 6 bases, with 20 bases lying between them. The CDR3 covers 16 residues. CDR1 and CDR2 (germline): MNHEY, SVGEGT. In DNA form, the CDR3 reads TGTGCCAGCAGTCGGAAGCGGGACGGCTTTGCTCAGCCCCAGCATTTT. Its translation is CASSRKRDGFAQPQHF.

The chain recombines TRBV11-2 with TRBJ2-1, with 13 bases lining up with TRBD2. Germline-derived CDR1 and CDR2 are SGHAT and FQNNGV. With V trimmed by 4 bases and J by 6 bases, 6 bases remained unmatched. The CDR3 runs to 16 residues. CDR3 amino acids: CASSSGTSGAINEQFF. CDR3 bases: TGTGCCAGCAGCTCGGGGACTAGCGGGGCTATCAATGAGCAGTTCTTC.

V gene TRBV4-3 combines with J gene TRBJ1-1, with D tentatively TRBD1 (5 bases). V lost 3 bases and J lost 7, with 21 bases in between. This CDR3 contains 16 residues. In germline, CDR1 is LGHNA, CDR2 YSLEER. CDR3 residues: CASSQTMRGGDDEAFF. CDR3 coding DNA: TGCGCCAGCAGCCAGACAATGCGCGGGGGGGACGATGAAGCTTTCTTT.

The CDR3 nucleotides read TGTGCCAGTAGTACGGGACAGGGGAAAGAGACCCAGTACTTC. This gives the protein CASSTGQGKETQYF. The chain joins TRBV19 to TRBJ2-5; 10 bases line up with TRBD1. V was pared by 4 bases and J by 3 bases, with 2 bases of the junction left unmatched. Germline V gives CDR1 LNHDA, CDR2 SQIVND (reference sequence). This CDR3 comprises 14 residues.